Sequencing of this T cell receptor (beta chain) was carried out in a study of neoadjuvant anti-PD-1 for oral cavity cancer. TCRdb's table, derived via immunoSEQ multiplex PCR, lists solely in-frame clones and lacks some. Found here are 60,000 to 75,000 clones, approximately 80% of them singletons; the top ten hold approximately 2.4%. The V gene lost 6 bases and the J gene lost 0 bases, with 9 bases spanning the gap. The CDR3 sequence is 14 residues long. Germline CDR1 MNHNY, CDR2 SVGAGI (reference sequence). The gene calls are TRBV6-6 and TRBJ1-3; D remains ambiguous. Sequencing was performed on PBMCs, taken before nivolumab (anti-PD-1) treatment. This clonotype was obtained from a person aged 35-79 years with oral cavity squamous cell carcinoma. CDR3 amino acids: CASRDGGSGNTIYF. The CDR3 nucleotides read TGTGCCAGCAGAGACGGTGGCTCTGGAAACACCATATATTTT.